This paragraph covers one TCR beta chain sequence. These data originate in a study of shared clonotypes between healthy human individuals. The study ran the assay at deep level. Per the original data handling: With immunoSEQ giving junction-only sequences and no quality scores, filtering differed. Libraries were prepared by immunoSEQ multiplex PCR; TCRdb keeps only in-frame clonotypes and omits some of them. That table furnishes V, J and clone size, whereas the DNA furnished D and trimming. Of 2 million to 2.5 million clones listed, 90% to 95% are singletons. This CDR3 region has 15 residues. V was clipped by 2 bases and J by 8 bases; unmatched bases: 8. Germline V CDR1 and CDR2: SGHAT, FQNNGV.

The sequence derives from a man aged 18 to 35 in good health. Material: naive CD4+ T cells sorted from blood. As for subset: CD45RA+ positively selected. This chain uses TRBV11-2 with TRBJ2-1; 8 bases are shared with TRBD1. The chain's CDR3 is CASSLQGAKNDEQFF. The CDR3 nucleotides are TGTGCCAGCAGCTTACAGGGGGCTAAAAACGATGAGCAGTTCTTC. The complete variable domain, with remaining parts taken from reference TRBV11-2 and TRBJ2-1, reads EAGVAQSPRYKIIEKRQSVAFWCNPISGHATLYWYQQILGQGPKLLIQFQNNGVVDDSQLPKDRFSAERLKGVDSTLKIQPAKLEDSAVYLCASSLQGAKNDEQFFGPGTRLTVL.